This TCR beta chain was recovered during a study of OX40 agonist ivuxolimab in advanced cancers. Study-level background: The study treated patients with ivuxolimab, an agonistic anti-OX40 (CD134) antibody. Three patients got partial responses; one had hepatocellular carcinoma and two had cutaneous melanoma. Patients were dosed intravenously with ivuxolimab at 0.01 to 10 mg/kg every 2 weeks.

In the case of this clone: Antigen: not known.

The V gene end was trimmed by 6 bases and the J gene end by 4 bases; junction bases not matched to a gene: 6. Germline lookup yields CDR1 SGHAT and CDR2 FQNNGV. The CDR3 loop spans 14 amino acids. Profiled with immunoSEQ multiplex PCR; TCRdb holds only in-frame clones, not every one. Among about 18,000 clones listed, about 71% were seen once. Study-wide results and limits: In the 0.1 to 3.0 mg/kg range, CD4+ and CD8+ blood T cells had expanded clonally by week 6.

The receptor's source is an adult with an advanced solid tumor such as melanoma, head and neck, liver or kidney cancer. The J gene is TRBJ2-3, the V gene TRBV11-2, with TRBD1 identical over 8 bases. Material: CD4+ or CD8+ T cells sorted from blood, obtained in a trial of the OX40 agonist ivuxolimab. DNA for the CDR3: TGTGCCAGCAGGGACAGGGCAATCCCAGATACGCAGTATTTT. Translating it yields CASRDRAIPDTQYF. The whole variable domain, filled in from reference TRBV11-2 and TRBJ2-3, reads EAGVAQSPRYKIIEKRQSVAFWCNPISGHATLYWYQQILGQGPKLLIQFQNNGVVDDSQLPKDRFSAERLKGVDSTLKIQPAKLEDSAVYLCASRDRAIPDTQYFGPGTRLTVL.